The TCR beta chain described here comes from a study of cytomegalovirus exposure and HLA in healthy donors. Overall study: An earlier analysis identified 110 million or so unique TCR beta sequences in 150 million to 200 million T cells.

A remark on this clone: Antigen unknown.

The CDR3 contains 17 residues. Germline CDR1 reads SGHAT; CDR2 reads FQNNGV. The V end lost 8 bases, the J end lost 2 bases, and 24 bases lay between the germline ends. With 60 Vbeta and 13 Jbeta primers, the PCR was carried out. Repertoires were generated with immunoSEQ multiplex PCR, while TCRdb's copy carries only in-frame clones and drops some. The sample shows some 180,000 clones, around 78% of them seen only once. Study-level results: Through in vitro validation, three CMV-associated chains were shown to be specific for CMV antigens.

The rearrangement links TRBV11-2 to TRBJ1-1; TRBD1 is a possible D gene (6 bases). The TCR was taken from a young man in good health and CMV-seronegative. The specimen was PBMCs. CDR3 sequence reads: CASGVTGGQIVNTEAFF. The CDR3 nucleotides read TGTGCCAGCGGAGTAACCGGCGGACAGATCGTAAACACTGAAGCTTTCTTT.